The 22 T cell receptor beta chains in this list originate from one sample, sequenced in a study of cytomegalovirus exposure and HLA in healthy donors. Assay used: immunoSEQ multiplex PCR; TCRdb lists only in-frame clones, some missing. This table holds tens of thousands of clones, 85% to 95% found once. The sequenced sample consisted of PBMCs. The receptor set was obtained from a woman between 18 and 29 years old in good health and CMV-seronegative.

V gene TRBV30 combines with J gene TRBJ2-1; 10 bases match TRBD2. V lost 3 bases and J lost 13; bases outside the gene matches: 36. Germline values: CDR1 GTSNPN, CDR2 SVGIG (reference sequence). This CDR3 is 22 amino acids long. This CDR3 reads CAWRGGQETTWKREGQSNHQFF. CDR3 coding DNA: TGTGCCTGGAGAGGGGGACAGGAGACCACTTGGAAGCGGGAGGGCCAGTCTAACCACCAGTTCTTC.

The CDR3 DNA sequence: TGTGCCAGCAGCAAATTGAGCGGGACTAGCGCCTACAATGAGCAGTTCTTC. Residues: CASSKLSGTSAYNEQFF. This chain links TRBV21-1 with TRBJ2-1; no check of the table's D call, TRBD2, against the DNA was made. TRBV21-1 is a recognized pseudogene. CDR3 length: 17 residues.

V is TRBV19 and J is TRBJ2-3, with D tentatively TRBD2 (6 bases). The CDR3 runs 13 residues. The V and J ends lost 5 bases and 4 bases respectively, with 10 bases between them. Germline V CDR1 and CDR2: LNHDA, SQIVND (reference sequence). Here the CDR3 reads CASSRSGADTQYF. CDR3 DNA sequence: TGTGCCAGTAGTCGGTCGGGAGCAGATACGCAGTATTTT.

The rearrangement uses TRBV18 and TRBJ1-1; D is undetermined. This CDR3 is built from 17 residues. Germline CDR1 is KGHSH and CDR2 is LQKENI. V was shortened by 5 bases and J by 0 bases, with 19 bases between the two germline ends. This CDR3 is CASSSGVPVHMNTEAFF. CDR3 nucleotides: TGTGCCAGCTCAAGCGGGGTCCCCGTCCATATGAACACTGAAGCTTTCTTT.

The chain couples TRBV5-4 to TRBJ1-4; D may be TRBD1 (5 bases). The CDR3 has 14 amino acids. Trimming took off 0 bases at V and 4 bases at J, with 7 bases between the two ends. CDR1 is SGHNT, CDR2 YYREEE, per germline (reference sequence). The CDR3 loop reads CASSLEGLNEKLFF. CDR3 nucleotides: TGTGCCAGCAGCTTGGAGGGACTTAATGAAAAACTGTTTTTT.

The chain combines TRBV7-8 with TRBJ2-7; the match to TRBD1 covers 9 bases. V was clipped by 1 base and J by 2 bases; unmatched bases: 3. Germline assignment: CDR1 SGHVS and CDR2 FQNEAQ. This CDR3 is 15 amino acids long. The CDR3 loop is CASSLGGQGTYEQYF. Here the CDR3 DNA reads TGTGCCAGCAGCTTAGGGGGACAGGGAACCTACGAGCAGTACTTC.

The chain is built from TRBV28 and TRBJ1-4; D remains unclear. CDR1 MDHEN and CDR2 SYDVKM come from the germline V gene. The CDR3 runs 14 residues. Trimming removed 2 bases from V and 4 bases from J, with 8 bases in between. The CDR3 nucleotides are TGTGCCAGCAGTTTACAACAGCTTAATGAAAAACTGTTTTTT. Its translation is CASSLQQLNEKLFF.

Only one count was recorded for this clone. V is TRBV4-1 and J is TRBJ1-2; D ambiguous. CDR1 and CDR2 (germline): MGHRA, YSYEKL. The V end was cut by 7 bases, the J end by 0 bases, with 15 bases between. CDR3 size: 15 residues. The chain's CDR3 is CASTPKPDSNYGYTF. The CDR3 DNA reads as TGCGCCAGCACCCCAAAGCCAGACTCTAACTATGGCTACACCTTC.

The table lists this clone with a count of one. V gene TRBV28 combines with J gene TRBJ2-2; TRBD2 matches at 10 bases. This CDR3 comprises 16 residues. The trim removed 2 bases at V and 6 bases at J, leaving 6 bases unmatched. The germline gives CDR1 MDHEN, CDR2 SYDVKM. The CDR3 loop is CASSLTLAGAAGELFF. CDR3 nucleotide sequence: TGTGCCAGCAGTTTAACCCTAGCGGGAGCGGCCGGGGAGCTGTTTTTT.

This clone was counted a single time. V gene TRBV19 combines with J gene TRBJ2-3, with D maybe TRBD2 (5 bases). Trimming stripped 6 bases from V and 0 bases from J, with 16 bases between. Germline values: CDR1 LNHDA, CDR2 SQIVND (reference sequence). The CDR3 spans 16 residues. The CDR3 DNA is TGTGCCAGTAGCCGTCTAGCAGCCTATAGCACAGATACGCAGTATTTT. This translates into CASSRLAAYSTDTQYF.

In its sample, this clone was seen once. V is TRBV5-1 and J is TRBJ1-2; D possibly corresponds to TRBD1 (6 bases). CDR3 length: 18 residues. Germline V gene sequence: CDR1 SGHRS, CDR2 YFSETQ. Trimming left V 1 base short and J 2 bases short, with 21 bases between. CDR3 loop: CASSLLIGGAERNYGYTF. CDR3 nucleotides: TGCGCCAGCAGCTTGTTGATAGGGGGGGCAGAGAGGAACTATGGCTACACCTTC.

This rearrangement joins TRBV30 to TRBJ1-1, with a tentative D call TRBD1 (5 bases). The CDR3 is made up of 13 amino acids. Germline V gene data show CDR1 as GTSNPN and CDR2 as SVGIG (reference sequence). The V and J ends lost 0 bases and 14 bases respectively, with 19 bases between them. The CDR3 reads CAWSVLQGTSPFF. DNA of the CDR3: TGTGCCTGGAGTGTACTCCAGGGCACCAGCCCCTTCTTT. The full variable domain, with the rest looked up from reference TRBV30 and TRBJ1-1, is SQTIHQWPATLVQPVGSPLSLECTVEGTSNPNLYWYRQAAGRGLQLLFYSVGIGQISSEVPQNLSASRPQDRQFILSSKKLLLSDSGFYLCAWSVLQGTSPFFGQGTRLTVV.

This chain uses TRBV5-6 with TRBJ1-5; 9 nucleotides match TRBD1. Trimming at V came to 4 bases and at J to 1 base, leaving 9 bases not matched to a gene. CDR1 and CDR2 from the germline V gene are SGHDT and YYEEEE. The CDR3 spans 17 residues. Written as DNA, the CDR3 is TGTGCCAGCAGCCCGAGAACAGGGGGCCGGAGCAATCAGCCCCAGCATTTT. Translation: CASSPRTGGRSNQPQHF.

The V call is TRBV11-3, the J call TRBJ2-2; 10 nucleotides line up with TRBD1. Looked up from germline, CDR1 is SGHNT and CDR2 is YENEEA. This CDR3 has 15 residues. V lost 4 bases, J lost 3 bases, and 2 bases stayed unmatched. Here the CDR3 reads CASSSDRGHTGELFF. The CDR3 nucleotides are TGTGCCAGCAGCTCCGACAGGGGGCACACCGGGGAGCTGTTTTTT.

This CDR3 is CASSLAGPGNEQFF. The CDR3 DNA reads TGCGCCAGCAGCCTAGCGGGGCCGGGGAATGAGCAGTTCTTC. The chain uses TRBV4-1 and TRBJ2-1; 8 bases line up with TRBD2. The ends lost 4 bases at V and 7 bases at J; junction bases unmatched: 6. The CDR3 runs 14 residues. The germline CDR1 and CDR2 sequences are MGHRA and YSYEKL.

V gene TRBV28 combines with J gene TRBJ2-7, with 8 bases identical to TRBD2. This CDR3 spans 14 amino acids. Per germline, CDR1 MDHEN and CDR2 SYDVKM. Trimming took 6 bases from V and 3 from J; bases not matched to a gene: 7. The CDR3, as DNA: TGTGCCAGCAGAAAACCCAGCGGGAGCTACGAGCAGTACTTC. Its translation: CASRKPSGSYEQYF.

V and J are TRBV5-4 and TRBJ2-5, with 10 bases lining up with TRBD2. This CDR3 comprises 16 residues. The V segment lost 4 bases and the J segment 4 bases; nucleotides outside the gene matches: 10. The germline V gene has CDR1 SGHNT and CDR2 YYREEE (reference sequence). The CDR3 DNA follows: TGTGCCAGCAGCATGATTGGTCTAGCGGGAGTAGAGACCCAGTACTTC. Amino acid sequence: CASSMIGLAGVETQYF.

The chain employs TRBV5-1 and TRBJ2-3, with a possible D match to TRBD1 (6 bases). CDR1 SGHRS and CDR2 YFSETQ come from the germline V gene. Trimming left V 0 bases short and J 0 bases short, with 8 bases between. The CDR3 runs 15 residues. The CDR3: CASSLEQGSTDTQYF. As DNA, the CDR3 is TGCGCCAGCAGCTTGGAACAGGGTAGCACAGATACGCAGTATTTT.

This clone was seen more than once but under ten times. This chain connects TRBV4-3 to TRBJ2-7; TRBD2 agrees at 9 bases. The CDR3 is made up of 16 amino acids. The germline V gene encodes CDR1 LGHNA and CDR2 YSLEER. With V trimmed by 3 bases and J by 3 bases, 9 bases remained unmatched. CDR3 DNA: TGCGCCAGCAGCCAGGGGCGGCTACTAGCGGGCTACGAGCAGTACTTC. Translation gives CASSQGRLLAGYEQYF.

The chain carries TRBV18 and TRBJ1-6; D not resolved. CDR1 and CDR2 from the germline V gene are KGHSH and LQKENI. The length of the CDR3 is 14 residues. V was cut by 3 bases and J by 10 bases, with 13 bases left in between. CDR3 in DNA: TGTGCCAGCTCACCTGGGCCAAAAGTGTCACCCCTCCACTTT. It encodes CASSPGPKVSPLHF.

The genes are TRBV6-6 and TRBJ1-4; 9 nucleotides agree with TRBD1. The V gene's germline CDR1 is MNHNY and CDR2 SVGAGI (reference sequence). This CDR3 region has 14 residues. J gave up 8 bases and V 6 bases, and 7 bases lay outside the gene matches. The CDR3 protein is CASREQGAGEKLFF. CDR3 nucleotides: TGTGCCAGCAGGGAACAGGGGGCTGGAGAAAAACTGTTTTTT.

V gene TRBV5-6 combines with J gene TRBJ2-7, with 8 bases identical to TRBD2. The CDR3 loop spans 15 amino acids. Germline lookup yields CDR1 SGHDT and CDR2 YYEEEE. The J segment lost 0 bases and the V segment lost 0 bases, leaving 2 bases of the junction unmatched. Written as DNA, the CDR3 is TGTGCCAGCAGCTTGGACGGGGGGGGCTCCTACGAGCAGTACTTC. This translates into CASSLDGGGSYEQYF.